This T cell receptor (beta chain) emerged from a study of Ad26.COV2.S vaccination and SARS-CoV-2 variants. Overall study findings and caveats: Quantification of TCR breadth and depth may have yielded underestimates of total T cell responses. Placebo recipients showed lower spike-specific TCR breadth than vaccinees. Vaccine and placebo recipients had similar non-spike TCR breadth. Considerable breadth of spike-specific CD8+ and CD4+ T cell responses has reportedly been documented following vaccination.

Germline lookup yields CDR1 MNHEY and CDR2 SVGEGT. J gave up 0 bases and V 3 bases, and 7 bases lay outside the gene matches. CDR3 length equals 16 residues. Concerning this clone: Its antigen is currently unknown.

The data were produced by immunoSEQ multiplex PCR, yet TCRdb's version contains in-frame clones alone and is incomplete. The table includes approximately 340,000 clones, around 90% detected once. This material consisted of peripheral blood, taken after recovery from COVID-19. This receptor was identified in a human donor who had recovered from COVID-19. The chain employs TRBV6-2 or TRBV6-3 and TRBJ1-1, with 7 nucleotides matching TRBD1. This chain's CDR3 is CASSYRTGRMNTEAFF. CDR3 bases: TGTGCCAGCAGTTATAGGACAGGCCGGATGAACACTGAAGCTTTCTTT.